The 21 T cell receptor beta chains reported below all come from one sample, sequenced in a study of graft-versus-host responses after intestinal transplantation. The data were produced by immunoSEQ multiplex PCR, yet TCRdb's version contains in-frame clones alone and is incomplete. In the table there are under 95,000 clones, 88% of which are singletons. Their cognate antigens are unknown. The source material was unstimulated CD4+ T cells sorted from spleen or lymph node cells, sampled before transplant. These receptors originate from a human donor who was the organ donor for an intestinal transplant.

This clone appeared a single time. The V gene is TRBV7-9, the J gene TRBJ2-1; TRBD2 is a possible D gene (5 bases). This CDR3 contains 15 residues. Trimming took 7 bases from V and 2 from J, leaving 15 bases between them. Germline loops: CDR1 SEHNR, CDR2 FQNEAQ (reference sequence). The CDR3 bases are TGTGCCAGCATCAAGCGGTCTAGTCCCTACAATGAGCAGTTCTTC. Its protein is CASIKRSSPYNEQFF.

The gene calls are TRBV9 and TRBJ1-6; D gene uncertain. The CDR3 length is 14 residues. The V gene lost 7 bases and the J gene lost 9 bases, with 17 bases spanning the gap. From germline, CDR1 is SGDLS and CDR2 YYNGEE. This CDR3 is CASDKRPEGSPLHF. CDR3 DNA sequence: TGTGCCAGCGACAAACGACCCGAGGGTTCACCCCTCCACTTT.

The CDR3 nucleotides are TGCGCCAGCAGCCCCGGACAGGGAGCCCTTGCGTACGAGCAGTACTTC. Amino acid sequence: CASSPGQGALAYEQYF. The chain joins TRBV5-1 to TRBJ2-7, with TRBD1 matching over 8 bases. The CDR3 has 16 residues. The V segment lost 4 bases and the J segment 4 bases; nucleotides outside the gene matches: 13. Germline CDR1 and CDR2: SGHRS and YFSETQ.

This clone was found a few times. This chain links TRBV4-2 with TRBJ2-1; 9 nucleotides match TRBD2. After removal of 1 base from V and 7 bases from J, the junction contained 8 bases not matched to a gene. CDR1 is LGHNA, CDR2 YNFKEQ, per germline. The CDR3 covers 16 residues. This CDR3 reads CASSQVSSGNGNEQFF. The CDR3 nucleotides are TGTGCCAGCAGCCAAGTCTCTAGCGGGAACGGGAATGAGCAGTTCTTC.

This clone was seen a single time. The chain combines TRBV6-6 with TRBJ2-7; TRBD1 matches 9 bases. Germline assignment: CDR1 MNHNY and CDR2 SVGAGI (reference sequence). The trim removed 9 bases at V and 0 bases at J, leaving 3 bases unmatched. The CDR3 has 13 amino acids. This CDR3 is CASGQGSSYEQYF. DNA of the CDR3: TGTGCCAGTGGACAGGGGAGCTCCTACGAGCAGTACTTC.

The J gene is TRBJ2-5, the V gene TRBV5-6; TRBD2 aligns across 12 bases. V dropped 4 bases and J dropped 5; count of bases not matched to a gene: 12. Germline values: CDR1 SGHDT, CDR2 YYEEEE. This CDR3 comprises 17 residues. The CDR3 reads CASSQTLLAGGWETQYF. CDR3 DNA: TGTGCCAGCAGCCAGACCCTCCTAGCGGGAGGGTGGGAGACCCAGTACTTC.

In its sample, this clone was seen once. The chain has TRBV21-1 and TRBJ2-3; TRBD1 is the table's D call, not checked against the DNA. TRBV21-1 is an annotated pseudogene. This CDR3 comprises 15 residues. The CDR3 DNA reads TGTGCCAGCAAATTGTCAGGGGAGCCCACAGATACGCAGTATTTT. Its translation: CASKLSGEPTDTQYF.

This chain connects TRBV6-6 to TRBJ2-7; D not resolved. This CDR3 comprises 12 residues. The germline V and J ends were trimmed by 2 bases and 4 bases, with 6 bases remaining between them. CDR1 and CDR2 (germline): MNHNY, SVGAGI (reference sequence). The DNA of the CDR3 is TGTGCCAGCAGTTACACCGGGTACGAGCAGTACTTC. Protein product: CASSYTGYEQYF.

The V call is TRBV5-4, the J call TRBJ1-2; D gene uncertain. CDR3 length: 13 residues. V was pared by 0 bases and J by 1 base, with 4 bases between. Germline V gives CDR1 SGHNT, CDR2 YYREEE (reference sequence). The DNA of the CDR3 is TGTGCCAGCAGCTTGGGACATAACTATGGCTACACCTTC. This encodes CASSLGHNYGYTF.

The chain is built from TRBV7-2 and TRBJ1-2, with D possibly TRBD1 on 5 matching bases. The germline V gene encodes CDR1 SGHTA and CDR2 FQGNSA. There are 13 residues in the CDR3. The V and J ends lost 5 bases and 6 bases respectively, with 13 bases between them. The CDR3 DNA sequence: TGTGCCAGCAGCCTCGGGGGGAGGAATGGCTACACCTTC. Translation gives CASSLGGRNGYTF.

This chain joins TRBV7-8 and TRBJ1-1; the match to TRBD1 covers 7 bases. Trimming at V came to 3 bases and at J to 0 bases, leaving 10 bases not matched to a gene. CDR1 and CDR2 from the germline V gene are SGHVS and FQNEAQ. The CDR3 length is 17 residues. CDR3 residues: CASSLGTEPDMNTEAFF. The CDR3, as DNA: TGTGCCAGCAGCTTGGGGACAGAGCCAGACATGAACACTGAAGCTTTCTTT.

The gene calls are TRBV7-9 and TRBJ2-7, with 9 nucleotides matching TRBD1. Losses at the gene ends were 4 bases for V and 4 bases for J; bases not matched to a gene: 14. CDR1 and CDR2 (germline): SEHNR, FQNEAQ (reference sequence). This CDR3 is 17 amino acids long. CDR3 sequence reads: CASSSTPRGQGGYEQYF. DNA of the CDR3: TGTGCCAGCAGCTCCACGCCACGGGGACAGGGAGGGTACGAGCAGTACTTC. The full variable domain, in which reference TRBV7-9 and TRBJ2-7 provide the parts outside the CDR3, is DTGVSQNPRHKITKRGQNVTFRCDPISEHNRLYWYRQTLGQGPEFLTYFQNEAQLEKSRLLSDRFSAERPKGSFSTLEIQRTEQGDSAMYLCASSSTPRGQGGYEQYFGPGTRLTVT.

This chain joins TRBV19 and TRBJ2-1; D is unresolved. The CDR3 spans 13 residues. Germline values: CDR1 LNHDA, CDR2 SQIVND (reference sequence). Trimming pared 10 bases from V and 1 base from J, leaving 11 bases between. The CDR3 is CAISGGSYNEQFF. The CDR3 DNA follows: TGTGCCATCTCCGGCGGTTCCTACAATGAGCAGTTCTTC.

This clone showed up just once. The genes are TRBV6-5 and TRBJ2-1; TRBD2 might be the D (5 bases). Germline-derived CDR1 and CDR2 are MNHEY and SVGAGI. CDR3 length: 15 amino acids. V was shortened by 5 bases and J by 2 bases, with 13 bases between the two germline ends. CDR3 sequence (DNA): TGTGCCAGCAGTCTCGACTATATAGCCTACAATGAGCAGTTCTTC. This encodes CASSLDYIAYNEQFF.

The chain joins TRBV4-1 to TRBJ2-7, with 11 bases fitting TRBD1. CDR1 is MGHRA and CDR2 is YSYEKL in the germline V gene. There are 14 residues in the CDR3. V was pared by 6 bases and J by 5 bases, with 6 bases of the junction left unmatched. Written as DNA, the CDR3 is TGCGCCAGCAGTGCGCCGGGACAGGGGGACGAGCAGTACTTC. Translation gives CASSAPGQGDEQYF.

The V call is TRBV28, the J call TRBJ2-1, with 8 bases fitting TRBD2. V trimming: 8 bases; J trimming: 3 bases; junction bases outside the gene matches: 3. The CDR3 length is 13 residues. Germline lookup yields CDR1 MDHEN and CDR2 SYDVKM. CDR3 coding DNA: TGTGCCAGCCGACTAGCGAGCTACAATGAGCAGTTCTTC. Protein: CASRLASYNEQFF.

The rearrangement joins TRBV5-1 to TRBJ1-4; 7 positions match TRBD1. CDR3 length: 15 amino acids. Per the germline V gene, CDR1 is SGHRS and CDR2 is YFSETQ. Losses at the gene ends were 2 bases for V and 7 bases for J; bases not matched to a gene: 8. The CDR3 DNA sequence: TGCGCCAGCAGCTTACAGGGGACGGATCCTGAAAAACTGTTTTTT. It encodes CASSLQGTDPEKLFF.

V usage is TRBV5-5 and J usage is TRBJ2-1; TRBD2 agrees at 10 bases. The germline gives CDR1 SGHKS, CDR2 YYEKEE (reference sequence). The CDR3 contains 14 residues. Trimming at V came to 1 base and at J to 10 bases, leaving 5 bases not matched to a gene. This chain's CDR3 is CASSLLAGAGEQFF. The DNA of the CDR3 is TGTGCCAGCAGCTTGCTAGCGGGAGCCGGGGAGCAGTTCTTC.

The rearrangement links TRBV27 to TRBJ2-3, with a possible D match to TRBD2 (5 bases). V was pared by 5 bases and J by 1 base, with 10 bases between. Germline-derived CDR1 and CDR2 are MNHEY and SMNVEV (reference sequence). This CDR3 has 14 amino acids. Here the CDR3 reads CASSLSVGTDTQYF. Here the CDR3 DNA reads TGTGCCAGCAGTCTTAGCGTGGGCACAGATACGCAGTATTTT.

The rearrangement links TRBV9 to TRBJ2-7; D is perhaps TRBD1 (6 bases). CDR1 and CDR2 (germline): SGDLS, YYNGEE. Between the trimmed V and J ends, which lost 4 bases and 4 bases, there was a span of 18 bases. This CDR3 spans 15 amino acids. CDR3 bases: TGTGCCAGCAGCCCCACAGGGACCCCTCAATACGAGCAGTACTTC. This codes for CASSPTGTPQYEQYF.

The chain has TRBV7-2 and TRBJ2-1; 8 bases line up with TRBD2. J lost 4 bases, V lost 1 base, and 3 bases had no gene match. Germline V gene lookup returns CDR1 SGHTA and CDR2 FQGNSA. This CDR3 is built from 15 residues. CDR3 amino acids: CASSLGLAGYNEQFF. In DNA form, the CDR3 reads TGTGCCAGCAGCTTAGGTTTAGCGGGATACAATGAGCAGTTCTTC.